Listed here are 16 T cell receptor beta chains from one sample, sequenced in a study of radiation and T cells in renal cell carcinoma. Documented time point: blood 2 weeks post-SBRT. The treatment: 15 Gy SBRT to primary tumor, nephrectomy 4 weeks later. Assay used: immunoSEQ multiplex PCR; TCRdb lists only in-frame clones, some missing. The table has about 150,000 clones, about nine tenths seen once. Material: blood, obtained from a patient whose treatment included radiotherapy and nephrectomy. The receptors derive from a woman between 45 and 65 years old with renal cell carcinoma.

About this clone itself: Additional DNA sequences in this sample encode the identical CDR3. This chain links TRBV13 with TRBJ1-1; D remains unclear. Germline values: CDR1 PRHDT, CDR2 FYEKMQ (reference sequence). V was clipped by 0 bases and J by 1 base, with 3 bases between them. The CDR3 is 13 amino acids. CDR3 loop: CASSLGGNTEAFF. The DNA for the CDR3 is TGTGCCAGCAGCTTAGGGGGGAACACTGAAGCTTTCTTT.

This clone was observed a few times. The chain uses TRBV19 and TRBJ1-6; TRBD1 aligns across 9 bases. Germline trimming cut 7 bases from V and 6 bases from J; bases unmatched to any gene: 7. The CDR3 has 15 residues. CDR1 LNHDA and CDR2 SQIVND come from the germline V gene (reference sequence). The CDR3 sequence is CASMSTGGVNSPLHF. CDR3 DNA sequence: TGTGCCAGTATGTCGACAGGGGGAGTTAATTCACCCCTCCACTTT. Drawing the rest from reference TRBV19 and TRBJ1-6, the complete variable domain is DGGITQSPKYLFRKEGQNVTLSCEQNLNHDAMYWYRQDPGQGLRLIYYSQIVNDFQKGDIAEGYSVSREKKESFPLTVTSAQKNPTAFYLCASMSTGGVNSPLHFGNGTRLTVT.

The chain uses TRBV4-2 and TRBJ2-2, with D unclear. From germline, CDR1 is LGHNA and CDR2 YNFKEQ. Trimming removed 1 base at V and 7 bases at J, with 10 bases between. The CDR3 has 14 amino acids. CDR3 sequence (DNA): TGTGCCAGCAGCCAAGGAACTTCAGGCGGGGAGCTGTTTTTT. Its protein is CASSQGTSGGELFF.

This rearrangement joins TRBV18 to TRBJ2-1; 11 bases are shared with TRBD1. The CDR3 has 15 amino acids. Germline V CDR1 and CDR2: KGHSH, LQKENI. The ends lost 5 bases at V and 8 bases at J; junction bases unmatched: 8. The CDR3, as DNA: TGTGCCAGCTCATTGGGGACAGGGGGTATCGATGAGCAGTTCTTC. Translating gives CASSLGTGGIDEQFF.

The chain uses TRBV5-4 and TRBJ1-1; D is ambiguous. Trimming removed 1 base from V and 2 bases from J, with 9 bases in between. Germline lookup yields CDR1 SGHNT and CDR2 YYREEE (reference sequence). This CDR3 comprises 14 residues. CDR3 sequence: CASSLRTPNTEAFF. CDR3 bases: TGTGCCAGCAGCTTGCGTACACCCAACACTGAAGCTTTCTTT.

The J gene is TRBJ1-5, the V gene TRBV7-2; D remains unclear. This CDR3 has 16 residues. Trimming shortened V by 1 base and J by 2 bases, and 12 bases separated the two germline ends. Per the germline V gene, CDR1 is SGHTA and CDR2 is FQGNSA. The CDR3 loop reads CASSLGPGEGNQPQHF. The CDR3 DNA follows: TGTGCCAGCAGCTTAGGACCGGGAGAGGGCAATCAGCCCCAGCATTTT. Full variable domain (outside the CDR3, taken from reference TRBV7-2 and TRBJ1-5): GAGVSQSPSNKVTEKGKDVELRCDPISGHTALYWYRQSLGQGLEFLIYFQGNSAPDKSGLPSDRFSAERTGGSVSTLTIQRTQQEDSAVYLCASSLGPGEGNQPQHFGDGTRLSIL.

The CDR3 nucleotides are TGCACCAGCAGCCAACAATGGGGGACTAGCCTCCACCCCCTCAAAAATATTAGCCACAATGAGCAGTTCTTC. The encoded protein is CTSSQQWGTSLHPLKNISHNEQFF. The J gene is TRBJ2-1, the V gene TRBV1; the DNA was not compared with TRBD2, the D call given in the table. TRBV1 is designated a pseudogene. The CDR3 length is 24 residues.

The gene calls are TRBV7-2 and TRBJ2-1; no definite D call. V dropped 0 bases and J dropped 3 bases, with 12 bases sitting between them. The germline CDR1 and CDR2 sequences are SGHTA and FQGNSA. The CDR3 loop spans 16 amino acids. Here the CDR3 reads CASSLASSWVYNEQFF. The CDR3 nucleotides are TGTGCCAGCAGCTTAGCGTCCAGTTGGGTCTACAATGAGCAGTTCTTC.

This chain joins TRBV6-5 and TRBJ2-7, with 10 bases fitting TRBD1. Losses at the gene ends were 6 bases for V and 2 bases for J; bases not matched to a gene: 4. The CDR3 runs 14 residues. The germline CDR1 and CDR2 sequences are MNHEY and SVGAGI. The CDR3 sequence: CASRKDRGPYEQYF. DNA of the CDR3: TGTGCCAGCAGAAAAGACAGGGGGCCCTACGAGCAGTACTTC.

V is TRBV6-6 and J is TRBJ1-5; possible D gene TRBD1, 5 bases. CDR3 size: 13 residues. The germline gives CDR1 MNHNY, CDR2 SVGAGI (reference sequence). Trimming took off 7 bases at V and 6 bases at J, with 13 bases between the two ends. The CDR3, as DNA: TGTGCCAGCATCCTCTCTGGGGGTCAGCCCCAGCATTTT. This codes for CASILSGGQPQHF.

The CDR3 reads CASSPLSLNEQFF. Here the CDR3 DNA reads TGTGCCAGCAGCCCCTTATCCCTCAATGAGCAGTTCTTC. The chain links TRBV9 to TRBJ2-1, with D unresolved. From germline, CDR1 is SGDLS and CDR2 YYNGEE. This CDR3 has 13 residues. V lost 4 bases and J 6 bases, leaving 11 bases between the germline ends.

The rearrangement links TRBV30 to TRBJ2-3; D unresolved. Trimming left V 4 bases short and J 1 base short, with 9 bases between. Germline loops: CDR1 GTSNPN, CDR2 SVGIG (reference sequence). There are 13 residues in the CDR3. In DNA form, the CDR3 reads TGTGCCTGGATTGGATTAGGCACAGATACGCAGTATTTT. Translated, it gives CAWIGLGTDTQYF.

The V and J genes are TRBV7-8 and TRBJ2-2; unclear D gene. Germline V gene data show CDR1 as SGHVS and CDR2 as FQNEAQ. Trimming cost V 5 bases and J 0 bases, with 16 bases left between them. This CDR3 region has 17 residues. The CDR3 sequence is CASSPTVGQANTGELFF. In DNA form, the CDR3 reads TGTGCCAGCAGCCCGACTGTTGGGCAGGCGAACACCGGGGAGCTGTTTTTT.

The gene calls are TRBV30 and TRBJ2-1, with 9 bases aligning to TRBD1. The CDR3 has 15 residues. Germline V CDR1 and CDR2: GTSNPN, SVGIG (reference sequence). J was trimmed by 9 bases and V by 4 bases; bases with no gene match: 13. The CDR3 DNA sequence: TGTGCCTGGATCCGCGGGGACAGGGTGGGAGGTGAGCAGTTCTTC. Its translation: CAWIRGDRVGGEQFF.

This rearrangement joins TRBV6-5 to TRBJ2-1; D might be TRBD2 (5 bases). V was pared by 6 bases and J by 2 bases, with 14 bases between. The CDR3 contains 15 residues. The germline V gene encodes CDR1 MNHEY and CDR2 SVGAGI. CDR3 sequence reads: CASSALSRAYNEQFF. In DNA, the CDR3 is TGTGCCAGCAGCGCGCTATCGAGGGCCTACAATGAGCAGTTCTTC.

A single count supports this clone. This sequence joins TRBV4-3 and TRBJ2-7; D uncertain. V dropped 0 bases and J dropped 7 bases, with 19 bases sitting between them. Germline V gives CDR1 LGHNA, CDR2 YSLEER. This CDR3 has 16 residues. The CDR3 region is CASSQDLGQELGEQYF. The CDR3 DNA reads as TGCGCCAGCAGCCAAGATCTAGGGCAGGAGTTGGGGGAGCAGTACTTC.